One sample yielded the 25 T cell receptor beta chains listed below, sequenced in a study of control samples from healthy donors and cancer patients. Profiled with immunoSEQ multiplex PCR; TCRdb holds only in-frame clones, not every one. The sample has about 140,000 clones, approximately 90% seen once. Sample: blood. These receptors were collected from a woman in her twenties or thirties in good health.

The chain combines TRBV6-1 with TRBJ1-6; D is unresolved. CDR3 size: 16 residues. The V gene lost 1 base and the J gene lost 5 bases, with 12 bases spanning the gap. The germline gives CDR1 MNHNS, CDR2 SASEGT. CDR3 region: CASSEEMVQNNSPLHF. The DNA of the CDR3 is TGTGCCAGCAGTGAAGAAATGGTGCAGAATAATTCACCCCTCCACTTT.

The V and J genes are TRBV14 and TRBJ2-1; D might be TRBD2 (6 bases). The CDR3 is 13 residues long. Germline CDR1 SGHDN, CDR2 FVKESK. Deletions cut 4 bases from V and 8 bases from J, with 12 bases between. Here the CDR3 DNA reads TGTGCCAGCAGCCGATACACTAGCTATGAGCAGTTCTTC. It is translated as CASSRYTSYEQFF. Looking up the rest from reference TRBV14 and TRBJ2-1 gives the full variable domain: EAGVTQFPSHSVIEKGQTVTLRCDPISGHDNLYWYRRVMGKEIKFLLHFVKESKQDESGMPNNRFLAERTGGTYSTLKVQPAELEDSGVYFCASSRYTSYEQFFGPGTRLTVL.

This chain joins TRBV9 and TRBJ1-2; weak D call: TRBD1 (6 bases). Germline values: CDR1 SGDLS, CDR2 YYNGEE. The CDR3 has 15 residues. Deletions cut 0 bases from V and 3 bases from J, with 12 bases between. The CDR3 nucleotides are TGTGCCAGCAGCGTAGTGTGGGGGCCTGACTATGGCTACACCTTC. Encoded protein: CASSVVWGPDYGYTF.

V and J are TRBV7-2 and TRBJ2-7; D gene ambiguous. CDR3 length: 15 residues. The germline V gene encodes CDR1 SGHTA and CDR2 FQGNSA. The V end was cut by 2 bases, the J end by 0 bases, with 11 bases between. In nucleotides, the CDR3 is TGTGCCAGCAGCTTATTCGGACCGGGCTCCTACGAGCAGTACTTC. Translated, it gives CASSLFGPGSYEQYF.

The V call is TRBV7-2, the J call TRBJ2-1; 8 bases are a match to TRBD2. The V gene's germline CDR1 is SGHTA and CDR2 FQGNSA. The CDR3 contains 14 residues. V lost 4 bases and J lost 12; bases outside the gene matches: 11. The CDR3 reads CASSSGGSGVGQFF. CDR3 DNA: TGTGCCAGCAGCTCCGGGGGTAGCGGGGTGGGGCAGTTCTTC.

A few counts support this clone. The J gene is TRBJ2-7, the V gene TRBV9, with TRBD2 identical over 7 bases. V lost 3 bases to trimming and J lost 7 bases; unmatched junction nucleotides: 10. Looked up from germline, CDR1 is SGDLS and CDR2 is YYNGEE. This CDR3 has 14 residues. CDR3 region: CASSAGSGSREQYF. CDR3 DNA sequence: TGTGCCAGCAGCGCAGGTAGCGGGTCCAGGGAGCAGTACTTC.

The chain combines TRBV11-2 with TRBJ1-1; D remains unclear. The V gene lost 5 bases and the J gene lost 10 bases, with 11 bases spanning the gap. There are 11 residues in the CDR3. The germline CDR1 and CDR2 sequences are SGHAT and FQNNGV. The CDR3 is CASSPKVVAFF. The CDR3 DNA sequence: TGTGCCAGCAGCCCCAAGGTGGTAGCTTTCTTT. The complete variable domain, with remaining parts taken from reference TRBV11-2 and TRBJ1-1, reads EAGVAQSPRYKIIEKRQSVAFWCNPISGHATLYWYQQILGQGPKLLIQFQNNGVVDDSQLPKDRFSAERLKGVDSTLKIQPAKLEDSAVYLCASSPKVVAFFGQGTRLTVV.

The V call is TRBV28, the J call TRBJ2-7; D is unclear. The CDR3 totals 13 residues. V was clipped by 5 bases and J by 2 bases, with 10 bases between them. Germline V gene sequence: CDR1 MDHEN, CDR2 SYDVKM. As DNA, the CDR3 is TGTGCCAGCAGTCCCCATGTAACCTACGAGCAGTACTTC. Amino acids: CASSPHVTYEQYF.

CDR3 sequence (DNA): TGTGCCAGCAGCTTAGAGCTCGCGGGCGAGCTAGGGGGGGAGCTGTTTTTT. This translates into CASSLELAGELGGELFF. The chain has TRBV7-8 and TRBJ2-2, with D tentatively TRBD2 (5 bases). The CDR3 totals 17 residues. V was trimmed by 1 base and J by 8 bases, leaving 20 bases between them. CDR1 is SGHVS, CDR2 FQNEAQ, per germline.

CDR3 nucleotides: TGCGCCAGCAGCTTGGGGGCAGACCAAGAGACCCAGTACTTC. Amino acid sequence: CASSLGADQETQYF. The chain carries TRBV5-1 and TRBJ2-5; D is uncertain. The length of the CDR3 is 14 residues. Germline V gene sequence: CDR1 SGHRS, CDR2 YFSETQ. The V end was cut by 0 bases, the J end by 0 bases, with 6 bases between.

J is TRBJ2-7 and V is TRBV6-5; D is unresolved. Trimming took 5 bases from V and 2 from J, leaving 4 bases between them. The CDR3 has 11 amino acids. Per germline, CDR1 MNHEY and CDR2 SVGAGI. The CDR3 nucleotides read TGTGCCAGCAGTAATACCTACGAGCAGTACTTC. Its protein is CASSNTYEQYF.

The V gene is TRBV7-9, the J gene TRBJ1-6; 10 bases fit TRBD1. Germline-derived CDR1 and CDR2 are SEHNR and FQNEAQ (reference sequence). V shed 4 bases and J 5 bases; nucleotides not matched to a gene: 8. The CDR3 is 17 residues long. The CDR3 region is CASSSPFGQGDNSPLHF. CDR3 sequence (DNA): TGTGCCAGCAGCTCTCCTTTCGGACAGGGGGATAATTCACCCCTCCACTTT.

This clone was seen only once. The chain couples TRBV12-3 or TRBV12-4 to TRBJ1-3; TRBD1 agrees at 7 bases. V lost 8 bases and J lost 2; bases outside the gene matches: 3. There are 13 residues in the CDR3. In DNA form, the CDR3 reads TGTGCCAGCGCAACAGGGGCTGGAAACACCATATATTTT. This codes for CASATGAGNTIYF.

The chain has TRBV18 and TRBJ1-5; the D gene is possibly TRBD1 (5 bases). Germline lookup yields CDR1 KGHSH and CDR2 LQKENI. This CDR3 has 12 amino acids. Trimming took off 5 bases at V and 7 bases at J, with 9 bases between the two ends. The CDR3, as DNA: TGTGCCAGCTCAGCGGACAACCAGCCCCAGCATTTT. Translation: CASSADNQPQHF.

The chain employs TRBV7-2 and TRBJ2-3; 7 bases agree with TRBD2. The CDR3 consists of 15 residues. Germline lookup yields CDR1 SGHTA and CDR2 FQGNSA. J gave up 3 bases and V 0 bases, and 3 bases lay outside the gene matches. DNA of the CDR3: TGTGCCAGCAGCTTAGCGGGAGCGGGGACAGATACGCAGTATTTT. Translated: CASSLAGAGTDTQYF.

This chain joins TRBV5-1 and TRBJ2-1; 9 nucleotides align to TRBD2. V lost 4 bases, J lost 1 base, and 6 bases stayed unmatched. CDR1 is SGHRS and CDR2 is YFSETQ in the germline V gene. The CDR3 covers 16 residues. CDR3 coding DNA: TGCGCCAGCAGCCCTACCCTAGCGGGGTCCTACAATGAGCAGTTCTTC. Translated: CASSPTLAGSYNEQFF. Full variable domain (rest looked up from reference TRBV5-1 and TRBJ2-1): KAGVTQTPRYLIKTRGQQVTLSCSPISGHRSVSWYQQTPGQGLQFLFEYFSETQRNKGNFPGRFSGRQFSNSRSEMNVSTLELGDSALYLCASSPTLAGSYNEQFFGPGTRLTVL.

The CDR3 protein is CASSPRWDEQFF. CDR3 bases: TGTGCCAGCAGCCCTCGGTGGGATGAGCAGTTCTTC. The rearrangement links TRBV12-3 or TRBV12-4 to TRBJ2-1, with D uncertain. CDR3 length equals 12 residues. Deletions cut 6 bases from V and 8 bases from J, with 11 bases between.

CDR3 sequence (DNA): TGTGCCAGCAGCCATTATAGCTCTGGGGCCAACGTCCTGACTTTC. Protein product: CASSHYSSGANVLTF. The gene calls are TRBV14 and TRBJ2-6; D remains ambiguous. Germline CDR1 SGHDN, CDR2 FVKESK. CDR3 length equals 15 residues. Trimming removed 3 bases at V and 0 bases at J, with 6 bases between.

V and J are TRBV25-1 and TRBJ2-7, with 10 bases fitting TRBD2. The germline V gene has CDR1 MGHDK and CDR2 SYGVNS. The CDR3 totals 16 residues. The J segment lost 4 bases and the V segment lost 3 bases, leaving 9 bases of the junction unmatched. DNA for the CDR3: TGTGCCAGCAGTGACTTTAGCGGGAGGCCTCCTTACGAGCAGTACTTC. Protein: CASSDFSGRPPYEQYF.

The rearrangement uses TRBV10-3 and TRBJ2-5; D call uncertain. V was pared by 2 bases and J by 2 bases, with 9 bases between. Germline values: CDR1 ENHRY, CDR2 SYGVKD. This CDR3 region has 14 residues. The CDR3 nucleotides are TGTGCCATCAGTGAGCCGACACTTCAAGAGACCCAGTACTTC. It translates to CAISEPTLQETQYF.

The chain links TRBV7-9 to TRBJ2-1; D not certain. The CDR3 has 14 residues. The V gene lost 5 bases and the J gene lost 8 bases, with 16 bases spanning the gap. Germline CDR1 and CDR2: SEHNR and FQNEAQ (reference sequence). CDR3 bases: TGTGCCAGCAGCCCCCGAACACCTAGTGATGAGCAGTTCTTC. Translated: CASSPRTPSDEQFF.

The chain recombines TRBV5-1 with TRBJ2-1, with 8 bases that match TRBD2. V lost 4 bases to trimming and J lost 8 bases; unmatched junction nucleotides: 8. This CDR3 is built from 14 residues. Germline CDR1 SGHRS, CDR2 YFSETQ. The CDR3 protein is CASSPPGLGDEQFF. CDR3 DNA sequence: TGCGCCAGCAGCCCGCCGGGACTAGGCGATGAGCAGTTCTTC.

The V call is TRBV27, the J call TRBJ1-1; D gene ambiguous. Germline V CDR1 and CDR2: MNHEY, SMNVEV (reference sequence). This CDR3 comprises 16 residues. Deletions cut 9 bases from V and 1 base from J, with 21 bases between. CDR3 amino acids: CASTRAPGQANTEAFF. In nucleotides, the CDR3 is TGTGCCAGTACTCGGGCCCCCGGGCAGGCGAACACTGAAGCTTTCTTT.

V usage is TRBV29-1 and J usage is TRBJ1-2; D not certain. V was clipped by 7 bases and J by 3 bases, with 15 bases between them. This CDR3 spans 13 amino acids. From germline, CDR1 is SQVTM and CDR2 ANQGSEA. The CDR3 sequence is CSAPDGRDYGYTF. The DNA of the CDR3 is TGCAGCGCCCCCGACGGGCGGGACTATGGCTACACCTTC.

This chain connects TRBV7-6 to TRBJ2-2, with TRBD2 matching 8 bases. The CDR3 is made up of 17 amino acids. V lost 2 bases, J lost 5 bases, and 10 bases stayed unmatched. CDR1 is SGHVS and CDR2 is FNYEAQ in the germline V gene. The CDR3 region has the DNA TGTGCCAGCAGCTTATTCCCGGGACTAGGACCGACCGGGGAGCTGTTTTTT. It codes for CASSLFPGLGPTGELFF.